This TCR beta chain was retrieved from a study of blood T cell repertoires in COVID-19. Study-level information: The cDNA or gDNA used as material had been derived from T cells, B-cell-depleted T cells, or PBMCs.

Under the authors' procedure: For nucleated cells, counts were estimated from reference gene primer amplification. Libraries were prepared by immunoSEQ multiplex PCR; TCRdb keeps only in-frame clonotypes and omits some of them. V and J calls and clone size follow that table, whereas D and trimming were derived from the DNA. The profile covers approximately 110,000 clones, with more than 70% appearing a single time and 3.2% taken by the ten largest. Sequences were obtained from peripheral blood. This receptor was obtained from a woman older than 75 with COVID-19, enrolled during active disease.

The CDR3 DNA sequence: TGTGCCAGCAGCTTGCGAATGTCAGGGCCCTCTGGAAACACCATATATTTT. It translates to CASSLRMSGPSGNTIYF. V is TRBV5-6 and J is TRBJ1-3, with a weak D call TRBD1 (5 bases). There are 17 residues in the CDR3. Trimming removed 1 base at V and 0 bases at J, with 14 bases between. Germline CDR1 is SGHDT and CDR2 is YYEEEE.